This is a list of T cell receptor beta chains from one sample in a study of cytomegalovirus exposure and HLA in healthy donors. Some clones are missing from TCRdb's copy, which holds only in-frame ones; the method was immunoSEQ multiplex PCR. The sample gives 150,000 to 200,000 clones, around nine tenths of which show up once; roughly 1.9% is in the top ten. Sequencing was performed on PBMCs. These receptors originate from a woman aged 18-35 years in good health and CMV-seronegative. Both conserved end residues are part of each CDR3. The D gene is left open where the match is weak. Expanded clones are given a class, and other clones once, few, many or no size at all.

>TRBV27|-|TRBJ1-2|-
CASSLYARGGTTIYGYTF
TGTGCCAGCAGTTTATACGCCCGGGGGGGGACTACAATTTATGGCTACACCTTC
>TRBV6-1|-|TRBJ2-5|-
CASSEWAAETQYF
TGTGCCAGCAGTGAGTGGGCCGCAGAGACCCAGTACTTC
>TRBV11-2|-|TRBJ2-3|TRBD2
CASSSRRLAGGTDTQYF
TGTGCCAGCAGCTCTAGAAGGCTAGCGGGAGGGACAGATACGCAGTATTTT
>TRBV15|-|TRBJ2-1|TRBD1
CATSTDRAQYNEQFF
TGTGCCACCAGCACTGACAGGGCCCAGTACAATGAGCAGTTCTTC
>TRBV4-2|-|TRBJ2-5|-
CASSQGNRQETQYF
TGTGCCAGCAGCCAAGGCAACAGACAAGAGACCCAGTACTTC
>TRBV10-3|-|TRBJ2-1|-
CAISDPSVEGQNNEQFF
TGTGCCATCAGTGACCCTTCTGTGGAGGGGCAGAACAATGAGCAGTTCTTC
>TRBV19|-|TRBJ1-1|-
CASSPGGGREAFF
TGTGCCAGTAGTCCTGGCGGGGGACGTGAAGCTTTCTTT
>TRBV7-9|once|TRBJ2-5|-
CASSTERTAQETQYF
TGTGCCAGCAGCACGGAGAGGACAGCGCAAGAGACCCAGTACTTC
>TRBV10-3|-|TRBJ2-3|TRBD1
CAISFAGTETDTQYF
TGTGCCATCAGTTTTGCCGGGACAGAAACAGATACGCAGTATTTT
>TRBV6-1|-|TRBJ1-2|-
CASSERDYGYTF
TGTGCCAGCAGTGAGCGGGACTATGGCTACACCTTC
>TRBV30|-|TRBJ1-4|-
CAWSKGQLNEKLFF
TGTGCCTGGAGTAAGGGGCAGCTTAATGAAAAACTGTTTTTT
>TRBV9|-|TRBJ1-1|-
CASSVAQSVNTEAFF
TGTGCCAGCAGCGTAGCTCAATCAGTTAACACTGAAGCTTTCTTT
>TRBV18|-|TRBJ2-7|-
CASSPGRERVYEQYF
TGTGCCAGCTCACCGGGACGGGAGCGGGTCTACGAGCAGTACTTC
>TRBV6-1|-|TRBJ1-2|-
CASTDPGEAPRFNYGYTF
TGTGCCAGCACTGACCCCGGGGAAGCCCCCCGATTTAACTATGGCTACACCTTC
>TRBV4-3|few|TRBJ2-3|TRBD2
CASSQGRLAGGADTQYF
TGCGCCAGCAGCCAAGGGAGACTAGCGGGAGGCGCAGATACGCAGTATTTT
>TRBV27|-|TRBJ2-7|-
CASSLWSGSSYEQYF
TGTGCCAGCAGTTTATGGTCGGGATCTTCCTACGAGCAGTACTTC
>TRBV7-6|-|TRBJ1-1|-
CASSLDQANTEAFF
TGTGCCAGCAGCTTAGATCAGGCGAACACTGAAGCTTTCTTT
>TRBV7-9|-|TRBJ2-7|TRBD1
CASSLEGAKYYEQYF
TGTGCCAGCAGCTTAGAGGGGGCAAAATATTACGAGCAGTACTTC
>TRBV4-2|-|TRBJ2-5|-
CASSQSETQYF
TGTGCCAGCAGCCAGAGCGAGACCCAGTACTTC
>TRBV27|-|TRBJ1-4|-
CASTGGGAGINIEKLFF
TGTGCCAGCACCGGGGGGGGCGCCGGAATTAACATTGAAAAACTGTTTTTT
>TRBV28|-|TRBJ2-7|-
CASRGWTDYHEQYF
TGTGCCAGCAGGGGGTGGACAGATTACCACGAGCAGTACTTC
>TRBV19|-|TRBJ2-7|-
CASSISGARSYEQYF
TGTGCCAGTAGTATATCAGGGGCCCGCAGTTACGAGCAGTACTTC
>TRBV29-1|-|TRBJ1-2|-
CSVVGAALDYGYTF
TGCAGCGTTGTAGGGGCAGCCCTTGACTATGGCTACACCTTC
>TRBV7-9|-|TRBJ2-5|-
CASSHRDNQETQYF
TGTGCCAGCAGCCACCGGGACAACCAAGAGACCCAGTACTTC
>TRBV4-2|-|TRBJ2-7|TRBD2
CASSPGWEGTYEQYF
TGTGCCAGCAGCCCCGGGTGGGAGGGGACCTACGAGCAGTACTTC
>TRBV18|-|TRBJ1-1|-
CASTTRGGEDTEAFF
TGTGCCAGCACAACCCGGGGAGGGGAGGACACTGAAGCTTTCTTT
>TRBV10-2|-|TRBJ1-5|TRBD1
CASTPRRDRPQHF
TGCGCCAGCACTCCGAGAAGGGACAGGCCCCAGCATTTT
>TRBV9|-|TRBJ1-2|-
CASSPGVRQNYGYTF
TGTGCCAGCAGCCCCGGGGTACGCCAGAACTATGGCTACACCTTC
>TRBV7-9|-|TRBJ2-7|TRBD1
CASSRGQGADEQYF
TGTGCCAGCAGCCGAGGACAGGGGGCGGACGAGCAGTACTTC
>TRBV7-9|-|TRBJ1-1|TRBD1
CASRSNRGNTEAFF
TGTGCCAGCAGGTCGAACAGGGGGAACACTGAAGCTTTCTTT
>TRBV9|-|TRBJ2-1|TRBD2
CASSVEGLAGTNEQFF
TGTGCCAGCAGCGTAGAAGGACTAGCGGGGACCAATGAGCAGTTCTTC
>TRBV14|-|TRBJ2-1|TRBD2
CASSPTSAHPFEQFF
TGTGCCAGCAGCCCAACTAGCGCCCACCCATTTGAGCAGTTCTTC
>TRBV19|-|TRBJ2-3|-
CASSLDSSTDTQYF
TGTGCCTCCTCATTAGACAGCAGCACAGATACGCAGTATTTT
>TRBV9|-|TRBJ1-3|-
CASSVQAGNTIYF
TGTGCCAGCAGCGTACAGGCTGGAAACACCATATATTTT
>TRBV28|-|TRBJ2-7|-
CASRQAHLAYEQYF
TGTGCCAGCAGGCAGGCACATTTAGCCTACGAGCAGTACTTC
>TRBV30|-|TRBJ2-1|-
CAWDSHLSSYNEQFF
TGTGCCTGGGATTCTCATCTCAGCTCCTACAATGAGCAGTTCTTC
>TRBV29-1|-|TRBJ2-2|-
CSVDNRGGELFF
TGCAGCGTTGATAACCGGGGCGGGGAGCTGTTTTTT
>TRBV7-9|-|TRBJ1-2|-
CASSFDPTGSVNYGYTF
TGTGCCAGCAGCTTCGACCCTACAGGATCGGTTAACTATGGCTACACCTTC
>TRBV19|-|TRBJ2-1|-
CASSMDSISYNEQFF
TGTGCCAGTAGTATGGACAGCATCTCCTACAATGAGCAGTTCTTC
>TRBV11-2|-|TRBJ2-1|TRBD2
CASSPALAVYNEQFF
TGTGCCAGCAGCCCTGCCCTAGCGGTCTACAATGAGCAGTTCTTC
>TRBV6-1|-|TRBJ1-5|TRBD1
CASRGTGNQPQHF
TGTGCCAGCAGAGGGACAGGGAATCAGCCCCAGCATTTT
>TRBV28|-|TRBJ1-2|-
CASSPPTWIPNYGYTF
TGTGCCAGCAGTCCCCCGACTTGGATCCCTAACTATGGCTACACCTTC
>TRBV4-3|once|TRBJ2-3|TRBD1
CASSQVITGVITDTQYF
TGCGCCAGCAGCCAAGTTATAACAGGGGTGATCACAGATACGCAGTATTTT
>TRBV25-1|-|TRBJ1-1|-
CASSEQENTEAFF
TGTGCCAGCAGTGAACAGGAGAACACTGAAGCTTTCTTT
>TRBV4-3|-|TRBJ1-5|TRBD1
CASSLDRDSQPQHF
TGCGCCAGCAGCCTCGACAGGGATAGTCAGCCCCAGCATTTT
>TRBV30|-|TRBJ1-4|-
CAWSVAPTANEKLFF
TGTGCCTGGAGTGTAGCTCCGACAGCGAATGAAAAACTGTTTTTT
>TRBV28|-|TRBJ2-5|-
CASTWGRVETQYF
TGTGCCAGCACCTGGGGCAGGGTAGAGACCCAGTACTTC
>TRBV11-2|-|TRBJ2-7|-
CASSLDPWQGTAYEQYF
TGTGCCAGCAGCTTAGATCCCTGGCAGGGAACGGCCTACGAGCAGTACTTC
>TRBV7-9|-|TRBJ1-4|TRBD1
CASSGGQVGEKLFF
TGTGCCAGCAGCGGGGGACAGGTCGGCGAAAAACTGTTTTTT
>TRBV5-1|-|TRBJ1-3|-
CASSWLPGTLIRNTIYF
TGCGCCAGCAGCTGGCTCCCTGGGACACTTATTAGAAACACCATATATTTT
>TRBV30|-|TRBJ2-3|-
CAWSIGTSTDTQYF
TGTGCCTGGAGTATCGGTACTAGCACAGATACGCAGTATTTT